Included here is one TCR beta chain sequence, with context. Source study methods: Amplifying reference gene primers gave estimates of nucleated cell counts. Using immunoSEQ multiplex PCR, the repertoire was profiled, and TCRdb retains in-frame clones only, with some absent. Clone size and the V and J calls come from that table; the DNA yielded D and trimming. In the table there are 210,000 or so clones, 80% of which are singletons. V was shortened by 2 bases and J by 2 bases, with 10 bases between the two germline ends. Germline CDR1 reads SEHNR; CDR2 reads FQNEAQ (reference sequence). CDR3 size: 14 residues. In terms of age and location, participants ranged from roughly 18 to 100 years and lived in about 25 US areas. The data were obtained in a study of blood T cell repertoires in COVID-19. Study at large: Specimens from acute and convalescent COVID-19 originated in the United States, Italy and Spain. T cells, B-cell-depleted T cells, or PBMCs provided the cDNA or gDNA that served as material.

The V gene is TRBV7-9, the J gene TRBJ2-7, with D tentatively TRBD1 (6 bases). Sample: PBMCs or T cells enriched from blood (not recorded which). This TCR was recovered from a woman between 40 and 55 years old with acute COVID-19. The CDR3 DNA follows: TGTGCCAGCAGCTTAAGGGGGAGAGCCTACGAGCAGTACTTC. Residues: CASSLRGRAYEQYF. The full variable domain, in which reference TRBV7-9 and TRBJ2-7 provide the parts outside the CDR3, is DTGVSQNPRHKITKRGQNVTFRCDPISEHNRLYWYRQTLGQGPEFLTYFQNEAQLEKSRLLSDRFSAERPKGSFSTLEIQRTEQGDSAMYLCASSLRGRAYEQYFGPGTRLTVT.